These 11 T cell receptor beta chains share one sample of origin, sequenced in a study of T cell responses to AZD1222 COVID-19 vaccine (dated by TCRdb to about 2021). Read against the paper, the sample's time point label means: baseline before first vaccination. Library preparation employed the immunoSEQ multiplex PCR assay. TCRdb holds this immuneACCESS table with in-frame rearrangements only. Some clones are missing; in checked studies, unresolved V genes explain under half, and the rest has no known cause. The sample table lists 90,000 to 120,000 clones, around 90% of them with a count of one. Jointly, the top ten make up around 4.5% of the sample. Sequencing used peripheral blood, obtained on day 0 of AZD1222 vaccination. These receptors were collected from an adult in good health.

This chain uses TRBV7-2 with TRBJ2-1; 8 bases fit TRBD1. The V gene's germline CDR1 is SGHTA and CDR2 FQGNSA. The CDR3 contains 14 residues. V lost 5 bases, J lost 8 bases, and 8 bases stayed unmatched. CDR3 in amino acids: CASSEQGAWDEQFF. CDR3 sequence (DNA): TGTGCCAGCAGCGAGCAGGGGGCTTGGGATGAGCAGTTCTTC.

The V call is TRBV9, the J call TRBJ1-1; D is possibly TRBD1 (5 bases). This CDR3 has 17 amino acids. CDR1 and CDR2 (germline): SGDLS, YYNGEE. V was trimmed by 2 bases and J by 3 bases, leaving 20 bases between them. For the CDR3, the DNA is TGTGCCAGCAGCGTTTCCCTTTTGAGGGGCGAGGACACTGAAGCTTTCTTT. Encoded protein: CASSVSLLRGEDTEAFF.

This chain uses TRBV7-2 with TRBJ1-1; D may be TRBD1 (6 bases). The V end lost 5 bases, the J end lost 9 bases, and 19 bases lay between the germline ends. The CDR3 has 14 amino acids. The germline V gene encodes CDR1 SGHTA and CDR2 FQGNSA. Here the CDR3 DNA reads TGTGCCAGCAGCCCCTTCGAGGGAAGGGACAAAGCTTTCTTT. Its protein product is CASSPFEGRDKAFF.

The chain combines TRBV5-4 with TRBJ1-1; 8 bases are a match to TRBD1. CDR1 is SGHNT, CDR2 YYREEE, per germline (reference sequence). This CDR3 contains 12 residues. V was clipped by 3 bases and J by 7 bases; unmatched bases: 2. The CDR3 DNA follows: TGTGCCAGCAGCTCAGGGGGCTATGAAGCTTTCTTT. It yields the protein CASSSGGYEAFF.

This sequence joins TRBV11-3 and TRBJ2-1; D is possibly TRBD2 (5 bases). The CDR3 runs to 13 residues. The germline V gene encodes CDR1 SGHNT and CDR2 YENEEA. V lost 6 bases to trimming and J lost 5 bases, with 11 bases between them. CDR3: CASRLTSNNEQFF. In DNA form, the CDR3 reads TGTGCCAGCAGGCTAACTAGTAACAATGAGCAGTTCTTC.

This chain uses TRBV12-5 with TRBJ2-1, with 9 bases aligning to TRBD1. The length of the CDR3 is 19 residues. Germline V gives CDR1 LGHNT, CDR2 FRNRAP. V gave up 3 bases and J gave up 6 bases; unmatched junction bases: 18. The CDR3 protein is CASGFQIIEEGTGFNEQFF. The DNA for the CDR3 is TGTGCTAGTGGTTTCCAAATCATAGAGGAAGGGACAGGGTTCAATGAGCAGTTCTTC. Combining the CDR3 with reference TRBV12-5 and TRBJ2-1 gives the whole variable domain DARVTQTPRHKVTEMGQEVTMRCQPILGHNTVFWYRQTMMQGLELLAYFRNRAPLDDSGMPKDRFSAEMPDATLATLKIQPSEPRDSAVYFCASGFQIIEEGTGFNEQFFGPGTRLTVL.

The chain is built from TRBV5-1 and TRBJ1-1; 7 nucleotides line up with TRBD1. In germline, CDR1 is SGHRS, CDR2 YFSETQ. With V trimmed by 0 bases and J by 0 bases, 17 bases remained unmatched. This CDR3 is 20 amino acids long. CDR3 in amino acids: CASSLGYSGGSHYLNTEAFF. DNA for the CDR3: TGCGCCAGCAGCTTGGGTTATTCAGGGGGGTCTCATTATCTGAACACTGAAGCTTTCTTT. Complete variable domain (other parts from reference TRBV5-1 and TRBJ1-1): KAGVTQTPRYLIKTRGQQVTLSCSPISGHRSVSWYQQTPGQGLQFLFEYFSETQRNKGNFPGRFSGRQFSNSRSEMNVSTLELGDSALYLCASSLGYSGGSHYLNTEAFFGQGTRLTVV.

This clone is a singleton in its sample. J is TRBJ1-1 and V is TRBV7-8; D might be TRBD1 (5 bases). Trimming pared 5 bases from V and 6 bases from J, leaving 13 bases between. Germline V gene sequence: CDR1 SGHVS, CDR2 FQNEAQ. This CDR3 region has 13 residues. CDR3 amino acids: CASSRDSVAEAFF. The CDR3 nucleotides read TGTGCCAGCAGCCGCGACAGTGTGGCTGAAGCTTTCTTT.

This chain joins TRBV2 and TRBJ1-2; a weak D match, TRBD1 (6 bases). This CDR3 is 13 amino acids long. V was trimmed by 6 bases and J by 2 bases, leaving 10 bases between them. Germline CDR1 and CDR2: SNHLY and FYNNEI. CDR3 loop: CASRVDSNYGYTF. The CDR3 coding sequence is TGTGCCAGCAGGGTGGACAGCAACTATGGCTACACCTTC.

The chain is built from TRBV27 and TRBJ2-3, with TRBD1 identical over 7 bases. CDR3 length: 14 amino acids. Germline CDR1 and CDR2: MNHEY and SMNVEV (reference sequence). V dropped 5 bases and J dropped 4; count of bases not matched to a gene: 6. CDR3 nucleotides: TGTGCCAGCAGTCCCCGGGACAGTTCAGATACGCAGTATTTT. Translating gives CASSPRDSSDTQYF.

This sequence joins TRBV27 and TRBJ2-1, with D uncertain. The CDR3 runs 14 residues. Germline CDR1 is MNHEY and CDR2 is SMNVEV (reference sequence). Trimming left V 7 bases short and J 0 bases short, with 10 bases between. The CDR3 sequence: CASKVLRSYNEQFF. The CDR3 DNA is TGTGCCAGCAAAGTCCTCCGCTCCTACAATGAGCAGTTCTTC.